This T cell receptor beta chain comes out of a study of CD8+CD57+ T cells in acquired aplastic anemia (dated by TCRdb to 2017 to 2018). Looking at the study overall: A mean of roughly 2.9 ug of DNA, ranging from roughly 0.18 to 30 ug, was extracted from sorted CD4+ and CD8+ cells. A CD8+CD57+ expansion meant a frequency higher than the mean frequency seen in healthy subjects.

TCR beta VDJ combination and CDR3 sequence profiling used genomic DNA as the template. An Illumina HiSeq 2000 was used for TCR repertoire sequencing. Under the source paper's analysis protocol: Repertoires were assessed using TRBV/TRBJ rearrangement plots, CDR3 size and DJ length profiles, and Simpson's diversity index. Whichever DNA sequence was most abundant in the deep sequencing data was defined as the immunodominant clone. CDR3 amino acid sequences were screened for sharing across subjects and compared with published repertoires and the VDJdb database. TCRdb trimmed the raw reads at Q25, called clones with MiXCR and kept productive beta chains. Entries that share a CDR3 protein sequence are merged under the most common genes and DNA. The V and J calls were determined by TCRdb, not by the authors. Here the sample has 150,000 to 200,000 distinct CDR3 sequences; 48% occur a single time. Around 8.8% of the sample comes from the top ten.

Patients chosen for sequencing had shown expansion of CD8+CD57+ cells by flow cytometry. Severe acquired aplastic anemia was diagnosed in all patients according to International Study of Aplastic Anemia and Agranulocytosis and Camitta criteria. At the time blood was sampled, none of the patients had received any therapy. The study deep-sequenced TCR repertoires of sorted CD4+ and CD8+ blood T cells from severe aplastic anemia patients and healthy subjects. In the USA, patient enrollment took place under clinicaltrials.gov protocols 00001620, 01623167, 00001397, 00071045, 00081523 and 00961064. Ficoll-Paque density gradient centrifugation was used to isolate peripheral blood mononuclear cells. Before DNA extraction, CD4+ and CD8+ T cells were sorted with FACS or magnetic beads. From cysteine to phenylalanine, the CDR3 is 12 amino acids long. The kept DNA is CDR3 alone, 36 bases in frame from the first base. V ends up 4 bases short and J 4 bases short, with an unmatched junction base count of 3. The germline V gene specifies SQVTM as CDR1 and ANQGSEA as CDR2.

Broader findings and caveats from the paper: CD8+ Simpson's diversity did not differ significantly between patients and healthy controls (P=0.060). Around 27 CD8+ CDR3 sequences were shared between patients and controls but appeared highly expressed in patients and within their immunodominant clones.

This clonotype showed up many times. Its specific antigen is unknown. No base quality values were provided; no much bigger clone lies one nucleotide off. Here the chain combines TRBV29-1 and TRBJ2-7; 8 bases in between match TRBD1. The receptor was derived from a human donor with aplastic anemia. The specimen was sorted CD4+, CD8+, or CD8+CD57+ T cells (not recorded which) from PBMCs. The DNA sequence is TGCAGCGTTGGGACAGGGCGATACGAGCAGTACTTC. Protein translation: CSVGTGRYEQYF.